The 21 T cell receptor beta chains given below trace back to one sample, sequenced in a study of cytomegalovirus exposure and HLA in healthy donors. PCR was performed using 60 Vbeta and 13 Jbeta primers. Using immunoSEQ multiplex PCR, the repertoire was profiled, and TCRdb retains in-frame clones only, with some absent. The sample has under 200,000 clones, roughly 84% seen once. Sequenced sample: PBMCs. These receptors all come from a boy younger than 10 in good health and CMV-seronegative.

The chain recombines TRBV27 with TRBJ2-5, with D unclear. V was shortened by 2 bases and J by 7 bases, with 17 bases between the two germline ends. This CDR3 is 15 amino acids long. Germline CDR1 reads MNHEY; CDR2 reads SMNVEV (reference sequence). Here the CDR3 reads CASSLRPAPPRTQYF. The CDR3 bases are TGTGCCAGCAGTTTACGTCCCGCTCCCCCTAGGACCCAGTACTTC.

The genes are TRBV6-1 and TRBJ2-7, with a possible D match to TRBD1 (6 bases). This CDR3 has 12 amino acids. V was trimmed by 4 bases and J by 3 bases, leaving 7 bases between them. In germline, CDR1 is MNHNS, CDR2 SASEGT. CDR3 bases: TGTGCCAGCAGTGGACAGGTCTACGAGCAGTACTTC. It translates to CASSGQVYEQYF.

This chain uses TRBV2 with TRBJ1-2, with D unclear. V lost 7 bases to trimming and J lost 6 bases, with 15 bases between them. CDR1 is SNHLY, CDR2 FYNNEI, per germline. The CDR3 extends over 13 amino acids. The CDR3 loop is CASKPRLEDGYTF. The CDR3 DNA sequence: TGTGCCAGCAAACCCAGACTGGAGGATGGCTACACCTTC.

The genes are TRBV10-3 and TRBJ2-3; the match to TRBD2 covers 14 bases. CDR3 size: 15 residues. J lost 6 bases, V lost 5 bases, and 4 bases had no gene match. Germline values: CDR1 ENHRY, CDR2 SYGVKD. CDR3 DNA sequence: TGTGCCATCAGTCTGGGGACTAGCGGGAGTGATACGCAGTATTTT. Its protein is CAISLGTSGSDTQYF.

The chain recombines TRBV10-1 with TRBJ2-6; unclear D gene. Germline lookup yields CDR1 WNHNN and CDR2 SYGVQD (reference sequence). Trimming removed 6 bases from V and 2 bases from J, with 5 bases in between. The CDR3 totals 13 residues. This chain's CDR3 is CASSSAGANVLTF. CDR3 coding DNA: TGCGCCAGCAGCTCAGCTGGGGCCAACGTCCTGACTTTC.

To note about this clone: This CDR3 is also generated by other DNA sequences in the sample. DNA for the CDR3: TGCGCCAGCAGCACCGGACAGGGGAGGACTGAAGCTTTCTTT. This sequence encodes CASSTGQGRTEAFF. The chain uses TRBV5-1 and TRBJ1-1; TRBD1 matches 9 bases. This CDR3 has 14 amino acids. CDR1 is SGHRS and CDR2 is YFSETQ in the germline V gene. V was clipped by 4 bases and J by 5 bases; unmatched bases: 6. The complete variable domain, with remaining parts taken from reference TRBV5-1 and TRBJ1-1, reads KAGVTQTPRYLIKTRGQQVTLSCSPISGHRSVSWYQQTPGQGLQFLFEYFSETQRNKGNFPGRFSGRQFSNSRSEMNVSTLELGDSALYLCASSTGQGRTEAFFGQGTRLTVV.

The chain carries TRBV6-4 and TRBJ2-1, with 7 bases aligning to TRBD2. J was trimmed by 6 bases and V by 0 bases; bases with no gene match: 2. The CDR3 sequence is 14 residues long. Germline assignment: CDR1 MRHNA and CDR2 SNTAGT. The CDR3 spells CASSDSPSGNEQFF. In DNA, the CDR3 is TGTGCCAGCAGTGACTCTCCTAGCGGCAATGAGCAGTTCTTC.

In its sample, this clone was seen a few times. This chain joins TRBV10-3 and TRBJ2-4, with 13 bases identical to TRBD2. The V gene's germline CDR1 is ENHRY and CDR2 SYGVKD. The CDR3 spans 20 residues. Unmatched junction bases numbered 11, after V lost 3 bases and J lost 0 bases. The CDR3 nucleotides read TGTGCCATCAGTGAATCCGGACTAGCGGGAGTGGGGGTAGCCAAAAACATTCAGTACTTC. Translated: CAISESGLAGVGVAKNIQYF.

The chain joins TRBV7-3 to TRBJ2-1, with 7 bases aligning to TRBD2. Germline values: CDR1 SGHTA, CDR2 FQGTGA. The CDR3 has 14 residues. Unmatched junction bases numbered 7, after V lost 3 bases and J lost 8 bases. The CDR3 here is CASSFGGGPYEQFF. In DNA form, the CDR3 reads TGTGCCAGCAGCTTTGGGGGAGGGCCTTATGAGCAGTTCTTC.

The chain has TRBV15 and TRBJ1-4; no clear D. The CDR3 sequence is 16 residues long. Trimming removed 1 base from V and 3 bases from J, with 12 bases in between. Germline V gives CDR1 LNHNV, CDR2 YYDKDF (reference sequence). This CDR3 is CATSRGVQPPNEKLFF. In DNA form, the CDR3 reads TGTGCCACCAGCAGAGGGGTACAGCCTCCTAATGAAAAACTGTTTTTT.

The gene calls are TRBV6-5 and TRBJ1-1; 7 bases match TRBD1. The V gene's germline CDR1 is MNHEY and CDR2 SVGAGI. V gave up 7 bases and J gave up 6 bases; unmatched junction bases: 5. This CDR3 region has 12 residues. CDR3 coding DNA: TGTGCCAGCACCGAAGGGGGCCCTGAAGCTTTCTTT. Translated: CASTEGGPEAFF.

The chain uses TRBV4-1 and TRBJ2-5; 8 bases are shared with TRBD2. CDR1 is MGHRA, CDR2 YSYEKL, per germline. The CDR3 spans 16 residues. Trimming took 0 bases from V and 6 from J; bases not matched to a gene: 9. This chain's CDR3 is CASSQDPGTSFQTQYF. CDR3 in DNA: TGCGCCAGCAGCCAAGATCCGGGGACTAGTTTCCAGACCCAGTACTTC.

This chain joins TRBV30 and TRBJ2-3; D not resolved. This CDR3 is 14 amino acids long. V was cut by 5 bases and J by 1 base, with 13 bases left in between. Germline V gene lookup returns CDR1 GTSNPN and CDR2 SVGIG (reference sequence). CDR3 in DNA: TGTGCCTGGGCGCTACTTGGAGGCACAGATACGCAGTATTTT. It specifies CAWALLGGTDTQYF.

V usage is TRBV5-1 and J usage is TRBJ2-3; no reliable D call. The germline gives CDR1 SGHRS, CDR2 YFSETQ. The CDR3 loop spans 16 amino acids. V was trimmed by 3 bases and J by 0 bases, leaving 14 bases between them. The CDR3 loop is CASSSRGALSTDTQYF. CDR3 bases: TGCGCCAGCAGCTCCCGTGGAGCCCTTAGCACAGATACGCAGTATTTT.

This chain joins TRBV6-1 and TRBJ1-1, with unresolved D. V lost 4 bases and J lost 5, with 14 bases in between. CDR3 length: 14 amino acids. Germline V gene sequence: CDR1 MNHNS, CDR2 SASEGT. This CDR3 is CASSVEWGGTEAFF. The CDR3 bases are TGTGCCAGCAGTGTTGAGTGGGGAGGAACTGAAGCTTTCTTT.

This clone was picked up one time. The V and J genes are TRBV5-5 and TRBJ1-1; 8 positions match TRBD1. Germline V gives CDR1 SGHKS, CDR2 YYEKEE (reference sequence). The CDR3 length is 14 residues. The trim removed 1 base at V and 1 base at J, leaving 0 bases unmatched. The CDR3 loop is CASSLTGGNTEAFF. The CDR3 DNA sequence: TGTGCCAGCAGCTTGACAGGGGGGAACACTGAAGCTTTCTTT.

This clone has more than one count but fewer than ten. V is TRBV11-2 and J is TRBJ1-4; maybe TRBD1 (5 bases). The V and J ends lost 4 bases and 2 bases respectively, with 14 bases between them. The CDR3 runs 16 residues. CDR1 and CDR2 from the germline V gene are SGHAT and FQNNGV. The CDR3 region is CASSSPQGWTNEKLFF. The CDR3 coding sequence is TGTGCCAGCAGCTCACCCCAGGGTTGGACTAATGAAAAACTGTTTTTT.

This clone was observed a few times. The genes are TRBV19 and TRBJ1-6, with TRBD1 identical over 8 bases. Trimming at V came to 6 bases and at J to 7 bases, leaving 11 bases not matched to a gene. Germline V lookup: CDR1 LNHDA, CDR2 SQIVND (reference sequence). CDR3 length: 16 residues. As DNA, the CDR3 is TGTGCCAGTAGGAGTCAGGGGGCTGTTATAAATTCACCCCTCCACTTT. Translated, it gives CASRSQGAVINSPLHF.

This clone was detected once. This chain uses TRBV19 with TRBJ2-2; D is unresolved. Trimming stripped 7 bases from V and 5 bases from J, with 5 bases between. CDR3 size: 11 residues. Germline CDR1 reads LNHDA; CDR2 reads SQIVND (reference sequence). In nucleotides, the CDR3 is TGTGCCAGTACGTATACCGGGGAGCTGTTTTTT. It translates to CASTYTGELFF.

The chain joins TRBV11-2 to TRBJ1-1; perhaps TRBD1 as D (6 bases). Trimming removed 5 bases from V and 1 base from J, with 20 bases in between. Germline CDR1 SGHAT, CDR2 FQNNGV. CDR3 length: 17 residues. The CDR3 nucleotides are TGTGCCAGCAGCGAGACAGGTTACCTTTTTCCGAACACTGAAGCTTTCTTT. Its protein product is CASSETGYLFPNTEAFF.

The chain uses TRBV28 and TRBJ2-7; 7 nucleotides match TRBD2. Trimming removed 2 bases from V and 2 bases from J; junction bases left unmatched: 0. The length of the CDR3 is 13 residues. Germline lookup yields CDR1 MDHEN and CDR2 SYDVKM. The CDR3 spells CASSLAGAYEQYF. The DNA for the CDR3 is TGTGCCAGCAGTTTAGCGGGAGCCTACGAGCAGTACTTC.